This TCR beta chain was identified during a study of T cells in Graves' hyperthyroidism and ophthalmopathy. V shed 4 bases and J shed 5 bases, with 14 bases lying between them. CDR1 is DFQATT, CDR2 SNEGSKA, per germline (reference sequence). This CDR3 has 13 residues. Only a few counts were recorded for this clonotype. TCR beta CDR3 regions were amplified from RNA. First-round RT-PCR of the TCR CDR3 relied on the HTBI primer set. TCRdb ran MiXCR on the multiplex PCR reads and lists one entry per CDR3 protein. Of a few hundred thousand distinct CDR3 sequences in the sample, roughly 13% were seen once. Sequenced material: blood. This chain joins TRBV20-1 and TRBJ1-2, with D perhaps matching TRBD1 (6 bases). This TCR was sampled from a woman younger than 35 with Graves' hyperthyroidism. The CDR3 protein is CSATPGRGYGYTF. CDR3 bases: TGCAGTGCTACCCCGGGCAGGGGATATGGCTACACCTTC.